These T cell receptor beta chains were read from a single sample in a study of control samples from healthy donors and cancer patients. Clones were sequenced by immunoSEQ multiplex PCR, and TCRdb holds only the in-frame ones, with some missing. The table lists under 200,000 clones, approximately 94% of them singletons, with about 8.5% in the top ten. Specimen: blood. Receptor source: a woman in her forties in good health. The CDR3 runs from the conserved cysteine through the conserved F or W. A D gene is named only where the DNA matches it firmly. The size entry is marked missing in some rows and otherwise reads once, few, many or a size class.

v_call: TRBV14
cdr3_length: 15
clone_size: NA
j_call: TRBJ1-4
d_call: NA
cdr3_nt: TGTGCCAGCAGCCAAGGTCGGGGGGGGAGTGAAAAACTGTTTTTT
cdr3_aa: CASSQGRGGSEKLFF

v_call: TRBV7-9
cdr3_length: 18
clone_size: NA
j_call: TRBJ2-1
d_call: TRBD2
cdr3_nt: TGTGCCAGCAGCTTATCTGCTAGCGGGAGTGTCACCTACAATGAGCAGTTCTTC
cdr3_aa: CASSLSASGSVTYNEQFF

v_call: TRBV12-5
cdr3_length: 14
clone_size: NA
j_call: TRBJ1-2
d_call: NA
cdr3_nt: TGTGCTAGTGGTTTGGTCCCACCTAACTATGGCTACACCTTC
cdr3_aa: CASGLVPPNYGYTF

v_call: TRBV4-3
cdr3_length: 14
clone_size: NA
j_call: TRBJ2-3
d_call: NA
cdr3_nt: TGCGCCAGCAGCCAAAGGACGGGAACAGATACGCAGTATTTT
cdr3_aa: CASSQRTGTDTQYF

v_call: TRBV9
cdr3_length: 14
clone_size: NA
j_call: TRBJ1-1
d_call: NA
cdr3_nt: TGTGCCAGCAGCCCGCCTGTCATGAACACTGAAGCTTTCTTT
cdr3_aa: CASSPPVMNTEAFF

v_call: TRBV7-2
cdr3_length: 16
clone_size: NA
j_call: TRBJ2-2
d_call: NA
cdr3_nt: TGTGCCAGCAGCCGGGGAGGGACAACGAACACCGGGGAGCTGTTTTTT
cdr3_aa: CASSRGGTTNTGELFF

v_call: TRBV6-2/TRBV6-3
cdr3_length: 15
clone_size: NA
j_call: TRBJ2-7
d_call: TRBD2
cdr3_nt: TGTGCCAGCAGTTACTCAAGGGACTACCAGTACGAGCAGTACTTC
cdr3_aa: CASSYSRDYQYEQYF

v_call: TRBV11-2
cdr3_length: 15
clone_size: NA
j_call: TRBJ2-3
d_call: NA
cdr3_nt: TGTGCCAGCAGCGCGCGGTCGGGTTTCACAGATACGCAGTATTTT
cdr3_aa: CASSARSGFTDTQYF

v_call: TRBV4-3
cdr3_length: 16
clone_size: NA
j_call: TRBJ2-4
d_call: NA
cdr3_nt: TGCGCCAGCAGCCAAGATGCCAGCCTAGCCAAAAACATTCAGTACTTC
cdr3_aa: CASSQDASLAKNIQYF

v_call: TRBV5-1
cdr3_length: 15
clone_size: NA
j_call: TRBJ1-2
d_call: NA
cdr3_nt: TGCGCCAGCAGCTTGGGTGGCGGAGAGAACTATGGCTACACCTTC
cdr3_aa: CASSLGGGENYGYTF

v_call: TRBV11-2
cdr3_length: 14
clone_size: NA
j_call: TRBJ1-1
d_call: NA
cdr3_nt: TGTGCCAGCAGCTTAGAAGGGGGATGGACTGAAGCTTTCTTT
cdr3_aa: CASSLEGGWTEAFF

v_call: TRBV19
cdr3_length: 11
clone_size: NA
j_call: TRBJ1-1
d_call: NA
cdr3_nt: TGTGCCAGTAGTATATACACTGAAGCTTTCTTT
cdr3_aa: CASSIYTEAFF

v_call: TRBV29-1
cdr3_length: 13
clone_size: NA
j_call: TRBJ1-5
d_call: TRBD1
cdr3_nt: TGCAGCGCCGGACAGGGGGACAATCAGCCCCAGCATTTT
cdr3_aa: CSAGQGDNQPQHF

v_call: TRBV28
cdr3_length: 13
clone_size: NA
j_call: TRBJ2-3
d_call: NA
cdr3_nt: TGTGCCAGCAGCCGGCTAAGCACAGATACGCAGTATTTT
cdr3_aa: CASSRLSTDTQYF

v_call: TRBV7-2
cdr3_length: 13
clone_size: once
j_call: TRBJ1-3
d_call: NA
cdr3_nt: TGTGCCAGCAGCACGCCTTGGGGAAACACCATATATTTT
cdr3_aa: CASSTPWGNTIYF

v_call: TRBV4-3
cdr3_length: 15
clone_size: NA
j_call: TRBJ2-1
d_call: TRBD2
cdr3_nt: TGCGCCAGCAGCCAACTAGCGGGATCGTACAATGAGCAGTTCTTC
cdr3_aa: CASSQLAGSYNEQFF

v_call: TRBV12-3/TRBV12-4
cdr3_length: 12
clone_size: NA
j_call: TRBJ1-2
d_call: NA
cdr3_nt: TGTGCCAGCAGTTTAGGACGCGGGGGCTACACCTTC
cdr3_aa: CASSLGRGGYTF

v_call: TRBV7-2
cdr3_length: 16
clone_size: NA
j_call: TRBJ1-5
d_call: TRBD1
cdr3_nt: TGTGCCAGCAGCGAACAGACAGGGGGCGCGGGCCAGCCCCAGCATTTT
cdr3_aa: CASSEQTGGAGQPQHF

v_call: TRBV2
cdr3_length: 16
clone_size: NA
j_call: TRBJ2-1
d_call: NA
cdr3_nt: TGTGCCAGCCGTTCGCTCCCGGGAAACAACGGCAATGAGCAGTTCTTC
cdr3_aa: CASRSLPGNNGNEQFF

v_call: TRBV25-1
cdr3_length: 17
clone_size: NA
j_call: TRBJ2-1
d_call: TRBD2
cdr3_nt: TGTGCCAGCAGTGAAGGGGGACTAGCGGGAAGGGTGAATGAGCAGTTCTTC
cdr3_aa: CASSEGGLAGRVNEQFF

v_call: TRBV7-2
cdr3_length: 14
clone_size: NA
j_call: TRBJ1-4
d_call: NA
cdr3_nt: TGTGCCAGCAGCCCCGCTGGGCCTAATGAAAAACTGTTTTTT
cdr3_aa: CASSPAGPNEKLFF

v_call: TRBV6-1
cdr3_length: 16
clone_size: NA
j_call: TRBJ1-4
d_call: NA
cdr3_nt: TGTGCCAGCAGTGAAGTTAGGGGACACGTGAATGAAAAACTGTTTTTT
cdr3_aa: CASSEVRGHVNEKLFF

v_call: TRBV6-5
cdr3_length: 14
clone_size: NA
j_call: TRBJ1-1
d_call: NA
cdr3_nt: TGTGCCAGCAGGTGGCGAGGGGGGGACACTGAAGCTTTCTTT
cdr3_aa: CASRWRGGDTEAFF

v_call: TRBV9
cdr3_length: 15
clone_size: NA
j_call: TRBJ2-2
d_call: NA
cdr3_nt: TGTGCCAGCAGCCCCCGGACGGCGAACACCGGGGAGCTGTTTTTT
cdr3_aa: CASSPRTANTGELFF

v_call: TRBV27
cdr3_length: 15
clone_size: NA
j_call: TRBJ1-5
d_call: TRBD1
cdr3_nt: TGTGCCAGCAGTCCCGCCGGACAGGGTTCTCAGCCCCAGCATTTT
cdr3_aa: CASSPAGQGSQPQHF

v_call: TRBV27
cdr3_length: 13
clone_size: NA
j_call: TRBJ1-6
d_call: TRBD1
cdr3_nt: TGTGCCAGCAGAAGGGACAGAGATTCACCCCTCCACTTT
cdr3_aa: CASRRDRDSPLHF

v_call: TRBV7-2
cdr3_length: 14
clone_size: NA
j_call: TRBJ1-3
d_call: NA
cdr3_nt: TGTGCCAGCAGCTTAGCAGGGTATGGAAACACCATATATTTT
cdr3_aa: CASSLAGYGNTIYF

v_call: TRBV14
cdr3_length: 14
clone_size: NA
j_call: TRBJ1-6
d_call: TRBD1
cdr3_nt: TGTGCCAGCAGCCATAACAGGGGCAATTCACCCCTCCACTTT
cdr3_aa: CASSHNRGNSPLHF

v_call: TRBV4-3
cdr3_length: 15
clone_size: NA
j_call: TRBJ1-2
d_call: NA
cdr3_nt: TGCGCCAGCAGCCAAGATGGGAGTGGGGGAGGTAGCTACACCTTC
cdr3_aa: CASSQDGSGGGSYTF

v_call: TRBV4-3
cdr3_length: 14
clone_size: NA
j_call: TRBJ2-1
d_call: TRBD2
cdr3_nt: TGCGCCAGCAGCCAAAGCAGGGAGGGCAATGAGCAGTTCTTC
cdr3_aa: CASSQSREGNEQFF

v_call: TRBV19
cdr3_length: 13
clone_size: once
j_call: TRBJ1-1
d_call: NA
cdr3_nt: TGTGCCAGTAGTACCCTAAAAGGGGGTGAAGCTTTCTTT
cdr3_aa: CASSTLKGGEAFF

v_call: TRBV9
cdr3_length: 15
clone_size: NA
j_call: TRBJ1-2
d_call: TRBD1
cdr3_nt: TGTGCCAGCAGCGTAGGTTGGGACAGGGGATACGGCTACACCTTC
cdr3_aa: CASSVGWDRGYGYTF

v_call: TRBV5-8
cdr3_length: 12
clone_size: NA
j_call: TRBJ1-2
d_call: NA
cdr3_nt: TGTGCCAGCAGCTGGCGACAGGATGGCTACACCTTC
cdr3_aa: CASSWRQDGYTF

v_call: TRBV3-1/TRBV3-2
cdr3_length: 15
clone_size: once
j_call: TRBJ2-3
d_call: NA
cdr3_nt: TGTGCCAGCAGCCCCCAACCTAGACCCACAGATACGCAGTATTTT
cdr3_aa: CASSPQPRPTDTQYF

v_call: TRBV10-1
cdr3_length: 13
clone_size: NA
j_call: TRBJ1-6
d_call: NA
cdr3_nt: TGCGCCAGCAGTCCCTGGGGGGATTCACCCCTCCACTTT
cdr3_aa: CASSPWGDSPLHF

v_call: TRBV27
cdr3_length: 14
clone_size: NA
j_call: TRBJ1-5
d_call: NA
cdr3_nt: TGTGCCAGCGGAAGGTGGGCAAGCAATCAGCCCCAGCATTTT
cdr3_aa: CASGRWASNQPQHF

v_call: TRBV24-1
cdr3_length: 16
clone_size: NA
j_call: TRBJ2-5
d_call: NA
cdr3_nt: TGTGCCACCAGTGACCAGCGGGACAGTGGACAAGAGACCCAGTACTTC
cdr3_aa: CATSDQRDSGQETQYF

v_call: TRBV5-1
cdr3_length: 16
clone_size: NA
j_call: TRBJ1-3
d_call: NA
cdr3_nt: TGCGCCAGCAGCTTGGCCGCCAGGGCGCGTGGAAACACCATATATTTT
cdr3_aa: CASSLAARARGNTIYF

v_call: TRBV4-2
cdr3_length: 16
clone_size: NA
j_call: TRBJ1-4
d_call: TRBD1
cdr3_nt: TGTGCCAGCAGCCAAGATAGGGGGACAGGAAATGAAAAACTGTTTTTT
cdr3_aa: CASSQDRGTGNEKLFF

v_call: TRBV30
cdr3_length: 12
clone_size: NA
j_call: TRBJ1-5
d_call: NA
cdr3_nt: TGTGCCTCCGGACTGCCATGGGCGCCCCAGCATTTT
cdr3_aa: CASGLPWAPQHF

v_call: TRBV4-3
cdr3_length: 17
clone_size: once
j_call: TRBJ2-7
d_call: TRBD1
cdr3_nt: TGCGCCAGCAGCCAAGGGTTTCAGGGGGAGTTTTCCTACGAGCAGTACTTC
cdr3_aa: CASSQGFQGEFSYEQYF

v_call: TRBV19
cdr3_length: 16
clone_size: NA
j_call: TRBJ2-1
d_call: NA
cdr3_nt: TGTGCCAGTAGTACCCCGGCAGTGCGCTCCTACAATGAGCAGTTCTTC
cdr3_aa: CASSTPAVRSYNEQFF

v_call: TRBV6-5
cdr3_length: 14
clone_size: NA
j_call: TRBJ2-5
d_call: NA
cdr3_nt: TGTGCCAGCAGTAAGGGACTGCCTGAAGAGACCCAGTACTTC
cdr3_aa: CASSKGLPEETQYF

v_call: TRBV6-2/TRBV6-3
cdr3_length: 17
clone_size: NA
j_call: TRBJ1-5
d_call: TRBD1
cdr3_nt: TGTGCCAGCAGCCGAGGACAGGGGTCCCTTTCCAATCAGCCCCAGCATTTT
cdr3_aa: CASSRGQGSLSNQPQHF

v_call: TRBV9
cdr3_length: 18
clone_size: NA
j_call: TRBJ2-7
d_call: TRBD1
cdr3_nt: TGTGCCAGCAGCGTAGCTACGGGAGGGGGACAGGGGGGCTACGAGCAGTACTTC
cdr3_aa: CASSVATGGGQGGYEQYF

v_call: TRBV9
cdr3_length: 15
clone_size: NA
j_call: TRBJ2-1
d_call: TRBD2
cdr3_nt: TGTGCCAGCAGCGTAGCTAGCGGAATTTACAATGAGCAGTTCTTC
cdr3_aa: CASSVASGIYNEQFF

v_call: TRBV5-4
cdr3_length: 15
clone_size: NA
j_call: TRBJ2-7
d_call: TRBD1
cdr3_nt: TGTGCCAGCAGCTACCGGGACAGGGGATTGCGCGAGCAGTACTTC
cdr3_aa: CASSYRDRGLREQYF

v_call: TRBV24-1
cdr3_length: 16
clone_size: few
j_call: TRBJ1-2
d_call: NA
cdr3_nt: TGTGCCACCAGTGATTTAAGAGCGGGACCGAACTATGGCTACACCTTC
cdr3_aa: CATSDLRAGPNYGYTF

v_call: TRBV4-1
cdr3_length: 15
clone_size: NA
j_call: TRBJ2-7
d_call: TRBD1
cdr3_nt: TGCGCCAGCAGCGTCGCCGGGACAGCCTCCTACGAGCAGTACTTC
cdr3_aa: CASSVAGTASYEQYF

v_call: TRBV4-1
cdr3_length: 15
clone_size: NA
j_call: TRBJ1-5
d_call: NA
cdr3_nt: TGCGCCAGCAGCCAAGATCGGGGGCCGGTTCAGCCCCAGCATTTT
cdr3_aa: CASSQDRGPVQPQHF

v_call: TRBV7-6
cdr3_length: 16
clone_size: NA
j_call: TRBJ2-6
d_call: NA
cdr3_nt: TGTGCCAGCAGCTCACCCAGGGTCTCTGGGGCCAACGTCCTGACTTTC
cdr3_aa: CASSSPRVSGANVLTF

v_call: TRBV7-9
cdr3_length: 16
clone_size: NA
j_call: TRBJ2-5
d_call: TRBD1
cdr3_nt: TGTGCCAGCAGCCCCCAAAGGACAGGGGGCCTGGAGACCCAGTACTTC
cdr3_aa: CASSPQRTGGLETQYF

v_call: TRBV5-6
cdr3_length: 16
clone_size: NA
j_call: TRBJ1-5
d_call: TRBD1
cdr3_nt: TGTGCCAGCAGCCAGGGACAGGGATCAAGGAATCAGCCCCAGCATTTT
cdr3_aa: CASSQGQGSRNQPQHF